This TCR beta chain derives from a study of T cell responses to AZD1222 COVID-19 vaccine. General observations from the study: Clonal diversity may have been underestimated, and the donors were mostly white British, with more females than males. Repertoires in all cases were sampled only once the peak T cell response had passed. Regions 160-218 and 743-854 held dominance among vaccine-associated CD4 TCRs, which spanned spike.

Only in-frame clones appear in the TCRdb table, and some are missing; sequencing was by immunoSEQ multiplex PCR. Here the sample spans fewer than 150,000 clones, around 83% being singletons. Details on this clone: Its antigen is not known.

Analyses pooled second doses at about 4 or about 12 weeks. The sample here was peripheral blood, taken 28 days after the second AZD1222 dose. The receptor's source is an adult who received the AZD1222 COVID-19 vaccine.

In DNA form, the CDR3 reads TGTGCCAGCACCCGACAGGGGATACAGACTGAAGCTTTCTTT. It is translated as CASTRQGIQTEAFF. This chain joins TRBV27 and TRBJ1-1; 8 bases match TRBD1. The V and J ends lost 7 bases and 5 bases, in that order; junction bases with no gene match: 9. This CDR3 comprises 14 residues. Germline V gene lookup returns CDR1 MNHEY and CDR2 SMNVEV (reference sequence).